This TCR beta chain was identified in a study of blood T cells in healthy people across ages. Combining a sample-barcoded 5' primer with a J-beta primer mix, a second PCR ran for 7 to 11 cycles. The study obtained at least 2.5 million CDR3-containing paired-end reads from every sample. TCRdb used MiXCR to reprocess the 5' RACE reads, holding one entry per CDR3 protein. The data hold about 680,000 distinct CDR3 sequences, with around 45% observed a single time. This TCR was sampled from a woman aged 55-75 years in good health. The source material was blood.

The CDR3 is CAISNLGGSYEQYF. CDR3 sequence (DNA): TGTGCCATCAGTAACTTAGGGGGCTCCTACGAGCAGTACTTC. The J gene is TRBJ2-7, the V gene TRBV10-3, with D possibly being TRBD1 (6 bases). Germline loops: CDR1 ENHRY, CDR2 SYGVKD. V was clipped by 5 bases and J by 0 bases, with 11 bases between them. This CDR3 contains 14 residues.